This T cell receptor beta chain was sequenced in a study of shared clonotypes between healthy human individuals (dated by TCRdb to about 2020). About the full investigation: A couple of women and a few men aged 18 to 49 years were included in the cohort. To estimate repertoire size and how much clonotype sharing occurs between individuals, the study deeply sequenced the blood TCR repertoires of 5 or 6 healthy adults. Per donor, three plates each were used for CD4 naive and CD4 memory, two for CD8 naive, and one for CD8 memory. Different laboratories and diverse techniques were used to prepare libraries and sequence TCR repertoires, to increase sequencing depth and limit assay-specific biases. Each donor's leukapheresis produced roughly between roughly 0.9 and 8.9 billion PBMCs. What the research found in general, with its limitations: Naive subsets generally had larger estimated clonotype richness than memory subsets. Only blood was sampled, and tissue TCR repertoires likely differ from those in blood. Sharing across a few donors was observed for around 5% of naive CD4, about 3.2% of naive CD8, roughly 2.4% of memory CD4, and about 0.39% of memory CD8 clonotypes. Because the study included only a small number of donors, the genetic and exposure-history diversity represented was limited. Compared with non-shared clonotypes, the clonotypes found in all four sorted-subset donors had higher generation probabilities. Pairwise subsampling led to the expectation that sequencing depth would affect the degree of clonotype sharing among donors. Even with the large sequencing depth, rarefaction of the sorted-subset datasets indicated that sequencing was incomplete.

As to this clone: Its recognized antigen is unknown. No qualities accompany the bases; no much larger clone lies one base away.

The donors were healthy, HIV-negative adults who had no recently reported acute infections or vaccinations. Only Caucasian adults living in Nashville, Tennessee, USA were represented among the donors. CD4+ T cells were enriched through magnetic negative selection, after which naive cells were positively selected on CD45RA and the remaining negative fraction served as the memory subset. Blood was collected by leukapheresis, and PBMCs were isolated by Ficoll-Histopaque density gradient centrifugation and then cryopreserved in liquid nitrogen vapor phase. Analytical flow cytometry was used to check the purity and quantity of every magnetically sorted T cell population. Genomic DNA was isolated from each sorted fraction and quantified by UV absorbance on a Nanodrop 2000c. Looking up the germline V gene yields CDR1 MNHEY and CDR2 SVGAGI. V lost 0 bases and J lost 7 bases, and the count of bases not matched to a germline gene is 5. The CDR3 numbers 15 residues from cysteine through phenylalanine. The only DNA kept is the CDR3, 45 bases in frame from the first base.

Using the deep immunoSEQ assay, multiplex PCR amplified TCR CDR3 regions from genomic DNA. For each cell subset, the extracted genomic DNA was distributed evenly across all wells of several immunoSEQ 96-well plates, and each plate served as one replicate. For sorted subsets, each replicate PCR was loaded with about 0.2 ug genomic DNA, equivalent to 30,000 or so T cell genomes. Purified libraries were measured with a Qubit 3.0 fluorometer, size-checked on a Bioanalyzer 2100, and measured again with the KAPA Library Quantification kit. A separate single-read 150-cycle Illumina NextSeq 550 flow cell was used to sequence each immunoSEQ 96-well plate. In the source study's methods: Because only junctional sequences without quality scores were contained in the immunoSEQ output, filtering matching that applied to full-length reads could not be performed. To assign V/J genes and CDR3, sequences were annotated using PyIR, a Python wrapper for IgBLAST v1.9, with IMGT germline references. Reads were removed for weak V/J assignments (E-value above 1e-6), missing CDR3, stop codons, out-of-frame junctions, or ambiguous translated residues. V3J clonotypes were defined as sequences sharing an identical inferred V gene, J gene, and CDR3 amino acid sequence. Percentage overlap between repertoires was calculated by dividing the number of shared unique clonotypes by the size of the smaller repertoire. Repertoire richness was assessed with RTK rarefaction, the Chao1 estimator, and Recon v2.1 estimates of unobserved clonotypes. Generation probabilities were computed with OLGA for all TCRbeta clonotypes obtained by the gDNA method from four donors. TCRdb took this table from immuneACCESS and kept in-frame rearrangements with V and J called. Such tables lack part of the clones; where checked against another copy, unresolved V genes explain under half of the gap, and the rest is unexplained. V and J calls and clone size come straight from that table; D and trimming were deduced from the DNA. The sample table lists a few million clones, 80% to 95% of them with a count of one. The ten largest clonotypes hold 0.39% of the sample.

The rearrangement combines TRBV6-5 with TRBJ1-5, and TRBD1 matches 8 of the central bases. Material for sequencing was naive CD4+ T cells from PBMCs. The cell subset or site label for this specimen denotes: CD45RA+ positively selected. The sequence derives from a man between 18 and 35 years old in good health. Some clones in this sample may be carry-over from other donors' samples. The CDR3 protein: CASSYSQGVNQPQHF. The DNA sequence is TGTGCCAGCAGTTACTCACAGGGGGTAAACCAGCCCCAGCATTTT.